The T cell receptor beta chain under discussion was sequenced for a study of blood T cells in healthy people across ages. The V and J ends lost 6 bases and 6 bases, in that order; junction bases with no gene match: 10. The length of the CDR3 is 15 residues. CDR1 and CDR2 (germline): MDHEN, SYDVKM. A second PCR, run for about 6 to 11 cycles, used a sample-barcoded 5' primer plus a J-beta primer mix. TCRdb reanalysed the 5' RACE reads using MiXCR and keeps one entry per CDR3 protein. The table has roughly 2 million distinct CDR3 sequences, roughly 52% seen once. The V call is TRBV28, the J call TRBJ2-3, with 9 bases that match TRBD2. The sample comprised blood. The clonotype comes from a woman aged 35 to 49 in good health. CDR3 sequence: CASRPGGGGTDTQYF. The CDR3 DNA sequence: TGTGCCAGCAGGCCTGGCGGGGGGGGAACGGATACGCAGTATTTT.